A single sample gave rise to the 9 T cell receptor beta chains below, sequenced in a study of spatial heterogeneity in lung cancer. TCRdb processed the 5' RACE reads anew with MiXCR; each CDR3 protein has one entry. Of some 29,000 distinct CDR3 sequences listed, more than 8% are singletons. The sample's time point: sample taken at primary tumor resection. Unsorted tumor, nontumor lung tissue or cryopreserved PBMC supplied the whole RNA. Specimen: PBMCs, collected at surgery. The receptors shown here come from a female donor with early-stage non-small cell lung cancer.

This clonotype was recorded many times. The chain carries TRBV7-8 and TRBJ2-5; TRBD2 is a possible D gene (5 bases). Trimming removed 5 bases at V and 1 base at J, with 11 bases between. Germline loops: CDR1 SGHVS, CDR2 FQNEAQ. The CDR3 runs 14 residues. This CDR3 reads CASSRGRSQETQYF. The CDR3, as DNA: TGTGCCAGCAGCCGAGGGAGATCCCAAGAGACCCAGTACTTC.

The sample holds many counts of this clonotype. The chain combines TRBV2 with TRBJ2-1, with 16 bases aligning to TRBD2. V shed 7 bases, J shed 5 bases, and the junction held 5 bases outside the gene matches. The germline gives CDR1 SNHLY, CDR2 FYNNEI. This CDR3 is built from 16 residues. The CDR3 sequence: CASKGTSGRAHNEQFF. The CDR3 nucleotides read TGTGCCAGCAAGGGGACTAGCGGGAGGGCGCACAATGAGCAGTTCTTC.

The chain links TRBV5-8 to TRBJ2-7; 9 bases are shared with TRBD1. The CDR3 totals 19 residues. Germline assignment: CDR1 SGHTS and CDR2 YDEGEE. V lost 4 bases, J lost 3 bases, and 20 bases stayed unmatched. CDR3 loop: CASSLSGTGIRTSSYEQYF. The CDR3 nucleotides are TGTGCCAGCAGCCTTTCCGGGACAGGGATACGAACATCGAGCTACGAGCAGTACTTC.

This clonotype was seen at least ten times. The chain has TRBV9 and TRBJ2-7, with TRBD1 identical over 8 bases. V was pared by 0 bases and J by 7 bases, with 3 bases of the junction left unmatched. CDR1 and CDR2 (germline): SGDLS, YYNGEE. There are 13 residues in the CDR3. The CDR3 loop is CASSVAGGGEQYF. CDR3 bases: TGTGCCAGCAGCGTAGCAGGGGGCGGGGAGCAGTACTTC.

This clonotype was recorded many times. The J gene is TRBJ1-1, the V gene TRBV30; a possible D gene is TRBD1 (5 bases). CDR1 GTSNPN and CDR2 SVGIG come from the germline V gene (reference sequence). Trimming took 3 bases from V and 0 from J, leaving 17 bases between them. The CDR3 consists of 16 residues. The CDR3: CAWRLLGTVMNTEAFF. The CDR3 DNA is TGTGCCTGGAGACTCCTGGGGACGGTTATGAACACTGAAGCTTTCTTT. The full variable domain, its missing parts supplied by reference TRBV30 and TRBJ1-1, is SQTIHQWPATLVQPVGSPLSLECTVEGTSNPNLYWYRQAAGRGLQLLFYSVGIGQISSEVPQNLSASRPQDRQFILSSKKLLLSDSGFYLCAWRLLGTVMNTEAFFGQGTRLTVV.

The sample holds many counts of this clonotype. CDR3 residues: CASSMKDRDPQETQYF. The CDR3 nucleotides read TGTGCCAGTAGTATGAAGGACAGGGACCCACAAGAGACCCAGTACTTC. The chain is built from TRBV19 and TRBJ2-5; 8 bases agree with TRBD1. This CDR3 spans 16 amino acids. With V trimmed by 3 bases and J by 2 bases, 8 bases remained unmatched. In germline, CDR1 is LNHDA, CDR2 SQIVND (reference sequence). Drawing the rest from reference TRBV19 and TRBJ2-5, the complete variable domain is DGGITQSPKYLFRKEGQNVTLSCEQNLNHDAMYWYRQDPGQGLRLIYYSQIVNDFQKGDIAEGYSVSREKKESFPLTVTSAQKNPTAFYLCASSMKDRDPQETQYFGPGTRLLVL.

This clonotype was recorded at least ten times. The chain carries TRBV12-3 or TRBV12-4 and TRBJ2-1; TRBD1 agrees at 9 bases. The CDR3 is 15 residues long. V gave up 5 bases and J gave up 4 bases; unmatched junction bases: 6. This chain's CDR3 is CASSPGQGSYNEQFF. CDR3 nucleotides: TGTGCCAGCAGTCCCGGACAGGGGTCGTACAATGAGCAGTTCTTC.

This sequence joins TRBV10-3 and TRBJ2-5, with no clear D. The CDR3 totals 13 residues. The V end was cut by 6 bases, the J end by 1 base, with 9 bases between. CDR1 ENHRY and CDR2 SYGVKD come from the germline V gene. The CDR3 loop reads CAISHRVQETQYF. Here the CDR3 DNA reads TGTGCCATCAGCCACAGAGTCCAAGAGACCCAGTACTTC.

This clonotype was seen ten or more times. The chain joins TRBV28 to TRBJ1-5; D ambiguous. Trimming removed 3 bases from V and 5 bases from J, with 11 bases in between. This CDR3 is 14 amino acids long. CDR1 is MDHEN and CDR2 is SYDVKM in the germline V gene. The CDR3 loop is CASSFPPEYQPQHF. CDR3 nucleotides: TGTGCCAGCAGTTTTCCCCCGGAGTATCAGCCCCAGCATTTT.